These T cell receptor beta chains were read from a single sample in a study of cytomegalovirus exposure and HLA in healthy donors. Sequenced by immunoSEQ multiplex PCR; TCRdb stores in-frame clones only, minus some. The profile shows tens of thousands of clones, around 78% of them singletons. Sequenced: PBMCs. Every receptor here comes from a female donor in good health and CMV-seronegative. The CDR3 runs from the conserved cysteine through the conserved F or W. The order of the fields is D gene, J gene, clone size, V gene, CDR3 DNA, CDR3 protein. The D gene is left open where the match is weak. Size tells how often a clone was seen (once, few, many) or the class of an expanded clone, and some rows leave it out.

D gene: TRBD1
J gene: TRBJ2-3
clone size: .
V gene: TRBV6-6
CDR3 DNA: TGTGCCAGCAGGACCGGGACAGGGAGGACAGATACGCAGTATTTT
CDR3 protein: CASRTGTGRTDTQYF

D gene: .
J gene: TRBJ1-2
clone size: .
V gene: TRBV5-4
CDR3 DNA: TGTGCCAGCAGATTGGCAGGGAACTATGGCTACACCTTC
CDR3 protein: CASRLAGNYGYTF

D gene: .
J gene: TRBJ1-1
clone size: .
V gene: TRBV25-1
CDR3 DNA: TGTGCCAGCAGTGAATACACAGGGTGGACTGAAGCTTTCTTT
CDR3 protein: CASSEYTGWTEAFF

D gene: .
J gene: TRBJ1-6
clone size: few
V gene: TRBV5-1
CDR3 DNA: TGCGCCAGCAGCTTGGGAGGCAGGGGTAGGTCACCCCTCCACTTT
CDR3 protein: CASSLGGRGRSPLHF

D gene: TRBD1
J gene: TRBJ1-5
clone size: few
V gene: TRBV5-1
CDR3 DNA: TGCGCCAGTAGATCAGGGACAGGGAGCAATCAGCCCCAGCATTTT
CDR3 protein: CASRSGTGSNQPQHF

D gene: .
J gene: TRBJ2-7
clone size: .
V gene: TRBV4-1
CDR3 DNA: TGCGCCAGCAGCCAAGAAGAACAGGGAACCTACGAGCAGTACTTC
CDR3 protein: CASSQEEQGTYEQYF

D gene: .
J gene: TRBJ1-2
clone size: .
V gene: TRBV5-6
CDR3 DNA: TGTGCCAGCAGCTGGCAGGAATTTAACTATGGCTACACCTTC
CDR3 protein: CASSWQEFNYGYTF

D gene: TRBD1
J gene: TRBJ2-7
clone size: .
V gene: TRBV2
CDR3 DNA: TGTGCCAGCAGAGTACAGGGGGCCGGTCCAAGCGAGCAGTACTTC
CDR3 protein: CASRVQGAGPSEQYF

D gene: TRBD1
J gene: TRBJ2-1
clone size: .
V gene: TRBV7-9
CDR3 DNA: TGTGCCAGCAGCCCAGAGGGGACAGGCGGCTACAATGAGCAGTTCTTC
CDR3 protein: CASSPEGTGGYNEQFF

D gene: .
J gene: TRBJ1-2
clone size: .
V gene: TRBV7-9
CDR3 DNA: TGTGCCAGCAGCCCTGGACAACAAAATAGAGGCTACACCTTC
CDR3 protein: CASSPGQQNRGYTF

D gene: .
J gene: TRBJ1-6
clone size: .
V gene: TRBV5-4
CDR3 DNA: TGTGCCAGCAGCTTGGAGGGGGCCTATAATTCACCCCTCCACTTT
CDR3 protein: CASSLEGAYNSPLHF

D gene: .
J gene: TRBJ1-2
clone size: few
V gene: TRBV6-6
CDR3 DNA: TGTGCCAGCCAAGGGGGATATAACTATGGCTACACCTTC
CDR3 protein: CASQGGYNYGYTF

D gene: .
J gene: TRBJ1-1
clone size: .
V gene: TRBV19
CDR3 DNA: TGTGCCAGTAGTGCGGGACGGCGGGCGACTGAAGCTTTCTTT
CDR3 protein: CASSAGRRATEAFF

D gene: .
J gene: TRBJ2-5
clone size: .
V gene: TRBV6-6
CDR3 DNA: TGTGCCAGCACCAACGGGCTAGCGTTGACCCAGTACTTC
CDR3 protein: CASTNGLALTQYF

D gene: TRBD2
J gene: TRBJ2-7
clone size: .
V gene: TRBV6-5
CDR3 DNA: TGTGCCAGCAGATACTGGGTGGGTAGCGGGACCTACGAGCAGTACTTC
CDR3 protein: CASRYWVGSGTYEQYF

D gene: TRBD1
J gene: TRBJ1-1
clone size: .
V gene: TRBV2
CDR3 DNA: TGTGCCAGCAGTGAACCCAGGGGGCAGTTTATGAACACTGAAGCTTTCTTT
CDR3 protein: CASSEPRGQFMNTEAFF

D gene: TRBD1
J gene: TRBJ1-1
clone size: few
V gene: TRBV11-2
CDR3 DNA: TGTGCCAGCAGCTTAAGGGGGCGAGCTTTCTTT
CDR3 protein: CASSLRGRAFF

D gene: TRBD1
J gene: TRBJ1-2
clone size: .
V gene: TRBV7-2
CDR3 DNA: TGTGCCCGTTCAGGGGGCGTTGATGGCTACACCTTC
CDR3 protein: CARSGGVDGYTF

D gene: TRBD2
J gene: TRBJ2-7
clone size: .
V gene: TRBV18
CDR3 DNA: TGTGCCAGCTCACCTAGCGGGGGGGCGGGTGAGCAGTACTTC
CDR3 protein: CASSPSGGAGEQYF

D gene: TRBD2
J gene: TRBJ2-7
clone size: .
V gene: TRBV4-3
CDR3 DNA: TGCGCCAGCAGCCAAGATGGGGGGGGCGAGCAGTACTTC
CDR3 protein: CASSQDGGGEQYF

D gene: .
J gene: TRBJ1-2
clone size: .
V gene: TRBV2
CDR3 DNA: TGTGCCAGCAGTGAAGCGCGGCGGAACTATGGCTACACCTTC
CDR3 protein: CASSEARRNYGYTF

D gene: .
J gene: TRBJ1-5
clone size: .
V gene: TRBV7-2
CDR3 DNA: TGTGCCAGCAGCCCCGGACTCTATAGCAATCAGCCCCAGCATTTT
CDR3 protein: CASSPGLYSNQPQHF

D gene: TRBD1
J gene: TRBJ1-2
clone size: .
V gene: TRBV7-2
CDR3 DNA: TGTGCCAGCAGCTCAGGACAGGGGTATGGCTACACCTTC
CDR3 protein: CASSSGQGYGYTF

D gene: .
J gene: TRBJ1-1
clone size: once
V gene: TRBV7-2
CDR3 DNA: TGTGCCAGCAGCCCCGGACGCGGGGAGGAAGCTTTCTTT
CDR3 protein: CASSPGRGEEAFF

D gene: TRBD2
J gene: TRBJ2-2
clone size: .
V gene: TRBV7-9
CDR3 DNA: TGTGCCAGCAGCTCCAGGACTAGCGAGAACACCGGGGAGCTGTTTTTT
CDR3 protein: CASSSRTSENTGELFF

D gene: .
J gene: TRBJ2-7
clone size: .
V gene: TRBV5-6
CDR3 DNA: TGTGCCAGCAGCTTTAGACAGGAAATCAACTACGAGCAGTACTTC
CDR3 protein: CASSFRQEINYEQYF

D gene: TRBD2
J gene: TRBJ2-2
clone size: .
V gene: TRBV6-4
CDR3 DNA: TGTGCCAGCAGTGACGGGGGGGACACCGGGGAGCTGTTTTTT
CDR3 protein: CASSDGGDTGELFF

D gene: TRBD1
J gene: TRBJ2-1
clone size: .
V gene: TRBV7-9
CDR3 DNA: TGTGCCAGCAGCCGGGGACAGGGCGGACGAAATGAGCAGTTCTTC
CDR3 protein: CASSRGQGGRNEQFF

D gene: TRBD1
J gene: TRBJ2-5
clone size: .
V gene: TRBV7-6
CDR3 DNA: TGTGCCAGCAGCGTCGGGACAGGGATAGCCGAAGAGACCCAGTACTTC
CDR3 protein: CASSVGTGIAEETQYF

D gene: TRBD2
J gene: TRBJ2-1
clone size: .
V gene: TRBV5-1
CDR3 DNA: TGCGCCAGCAGCTTGCAGCGGGGGTTAAATGAGCAGTTCTTC
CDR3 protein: CASSLQRGLNEQFF

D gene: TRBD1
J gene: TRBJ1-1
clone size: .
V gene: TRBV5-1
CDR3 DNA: TGCGCCAGCAGCTGGGGACAGGGCCGACCAAAATATGAGGCTTTCTTT
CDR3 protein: CASSWGQGRPKYEAFF

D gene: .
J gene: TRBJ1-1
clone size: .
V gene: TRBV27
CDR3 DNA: TGTGCCAGCAGTTCCATCGCCAGGGTGACCCACACTGAAGCTTTCTTT
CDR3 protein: CASSSIARVTHTEAFF

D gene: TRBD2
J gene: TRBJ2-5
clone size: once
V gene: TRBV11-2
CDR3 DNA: TGTGCCAGCAGCCCAAGCGCTTGGCGGGGGGGCCGGGAGACCCAGTACTTC
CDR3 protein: CASSPSAWRGGRETQYF

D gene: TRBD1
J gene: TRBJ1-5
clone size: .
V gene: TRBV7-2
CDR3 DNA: TGTGCCAGCAGCTACGAAGGACAGGGCGGGCAGCCCCAGCATTTT
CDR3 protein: CASSYEGQGGQPQHF

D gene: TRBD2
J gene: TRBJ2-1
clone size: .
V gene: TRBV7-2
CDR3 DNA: TGTGCCAGCAGCTTAGCTGGCGGGGGGATCTACAATGAGCAGTTCTTC
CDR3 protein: CASSLAGGGIYNEQFF

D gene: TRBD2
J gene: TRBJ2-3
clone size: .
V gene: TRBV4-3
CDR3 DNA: TGCGCCAGCAGCCAATCCGCCCGGACTAGCGAAGATACGCAGTATTTT
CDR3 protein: CASSQSARTSEDTQYF

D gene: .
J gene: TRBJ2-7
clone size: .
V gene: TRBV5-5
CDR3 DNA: TGTGCCAGCAGCTTCAGGGATCTACTCTACGAGCAGTACTTC
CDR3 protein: CASSFRDLLYEQYF

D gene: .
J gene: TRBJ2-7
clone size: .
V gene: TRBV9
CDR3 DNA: TGTGCCAGCAGCGCCCAACCCGCGGGTAGCTCCTACGAGCAGTACTTC
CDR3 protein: CASSAQPAGSSYEQYF

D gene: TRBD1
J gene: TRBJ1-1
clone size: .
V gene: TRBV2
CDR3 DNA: TGTGCCAGCAGGGGACAGGGTTACACTGAAGCTTTCTTT
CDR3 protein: CASRGQGYTEAFF

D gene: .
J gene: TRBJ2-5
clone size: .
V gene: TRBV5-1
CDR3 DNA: TGCGCCAGCAGCTTGGCTGGGGGCGTAGAGACCCAGTACTTC
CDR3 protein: CASSLAGGVETQYF

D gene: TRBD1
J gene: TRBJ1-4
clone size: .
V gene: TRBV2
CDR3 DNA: TGTGCCAGCAGGTACAGGGGGCTAGGGGAAAAACTGTTTTTT
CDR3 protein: CASRYRGLGEKLFF

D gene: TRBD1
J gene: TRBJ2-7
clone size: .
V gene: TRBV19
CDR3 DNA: TGTGCCAGTAGTATTTTACAGGGGCCCTCCTACGAGCAGTACTTC
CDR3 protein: CASSILQGPSYEQYF

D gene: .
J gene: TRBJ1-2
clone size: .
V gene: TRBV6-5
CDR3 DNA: TGTGCCAGCAGTCCGGGTCCGGCGGGCTACACCTTC
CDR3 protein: CASSPGPAGYTF

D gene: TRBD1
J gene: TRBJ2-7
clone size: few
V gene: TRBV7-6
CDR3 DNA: TGTGCCAGCAGCCCGACAGGGGTAACCTACGAGCAGTACTTC
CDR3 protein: CASSPTGVTYEQYF